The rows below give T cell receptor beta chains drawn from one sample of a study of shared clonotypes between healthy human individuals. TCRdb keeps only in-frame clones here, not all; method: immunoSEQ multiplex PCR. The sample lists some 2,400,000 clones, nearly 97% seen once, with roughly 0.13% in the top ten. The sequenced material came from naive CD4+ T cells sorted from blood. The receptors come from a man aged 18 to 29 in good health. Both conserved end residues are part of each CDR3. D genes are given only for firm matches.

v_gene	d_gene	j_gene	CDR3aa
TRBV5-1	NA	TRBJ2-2	CASSLGRHQGTGELFF
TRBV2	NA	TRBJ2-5	CASRGNRKLWEETQYF
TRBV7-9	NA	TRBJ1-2	CASSLDGQVNYGYTF
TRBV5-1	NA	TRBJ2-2	CASGDTGELFF
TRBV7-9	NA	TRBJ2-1	CASSQGGSYNEQFF
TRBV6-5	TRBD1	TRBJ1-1	CASSLLSGGNTEAFF
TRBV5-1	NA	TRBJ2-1	CASSLDRPSYNEQFF
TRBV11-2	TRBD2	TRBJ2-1	CASSFSGVSYNEQFF
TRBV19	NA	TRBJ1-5	CASLAQGISNQPQHF
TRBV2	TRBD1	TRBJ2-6	CASLAQGAIGANVLTF
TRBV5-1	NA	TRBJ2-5	CASRILETQYF
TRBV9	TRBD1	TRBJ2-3	CASSSQGVVGYTQYF
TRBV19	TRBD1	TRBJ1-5	CASNRGLNQPQHF
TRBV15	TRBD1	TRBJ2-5	CATSRDSGQGLETQYF
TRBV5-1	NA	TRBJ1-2	CASSFEPGPLLYGYTF
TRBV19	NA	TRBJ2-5	CASSIFHSQSQETQYF
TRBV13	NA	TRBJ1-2	CASSLAAGQGGGYTF
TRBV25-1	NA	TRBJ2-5	CASSAPQETQYF
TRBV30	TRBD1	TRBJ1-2	CAELTGTGGSGYTF
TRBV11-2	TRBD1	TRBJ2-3	CASRRTGIPDTQYF
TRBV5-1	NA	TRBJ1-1	CASSFTGGNTEAFF
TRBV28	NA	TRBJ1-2	CASSFGGYGYTF
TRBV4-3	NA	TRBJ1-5	CASSQVKGIRQPQHF
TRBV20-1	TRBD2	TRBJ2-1	CSALLAVEQFF
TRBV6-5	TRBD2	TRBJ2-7	CASSGGREGASSSF
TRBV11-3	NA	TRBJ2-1	CASSYGVSYNEQFF
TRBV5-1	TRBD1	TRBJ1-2	CASSVSGTGGGYTF
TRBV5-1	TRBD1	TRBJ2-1	CASSSQGYEQFF
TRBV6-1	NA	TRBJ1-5	CASSEFSQGLNQPQHF
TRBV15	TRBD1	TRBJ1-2	CATSREEDRGRLEGYTF
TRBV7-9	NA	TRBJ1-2	CASSAPGLRFGYTF
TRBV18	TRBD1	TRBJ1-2	CASSPGQGTGDATF
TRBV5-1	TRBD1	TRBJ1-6	CASSLEGGGQPNSPLHF
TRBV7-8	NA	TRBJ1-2	CASSPDRNYGYTF
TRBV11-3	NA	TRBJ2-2	CASSLLRSTGELFF